This T cell receptor (beta chain) was retrieved from a study of type 1 and type 2 diabetes patients. Study-level background: CD4+ or CD8+ T cells were positively selected from PBMCs with microbeads. The whole study generated approximately 20 million paired-end reads.

General study findings and limits: In CD4+ and CD8+ T cells, type 2 diabetes diversity exceeded type 1. A median of one highly-expanded CD4+ clone, covering 3% to 4.5% of reads, occurred in type 2 diabetes.

Many counts were recorded for this clonotype. Antigen unknown. PCR was run on genomic DNA. The TCR beta CDR3 region was amplified using 30 forward and 13 reverse primers. TCRdb reprocessed the multiplex PCR reads with MiXCR, giving one entry per CDR3 protein. The table shows approximately 260,000 distinct CDR3 sequences, with roughly 44% occurring only once. Germline V lookup: CDR1 DFQATT, CDR2 SNEGSKA (reference sequence). The CDR3 totals 11 residues. Trimming took off 1 base at V and 0 bases at J, with 1 base between the two ends. This clonotype was sampled from a man younger than 35 with type 2 diabetes. The genes are TRBV20-1 and TRBJ2-7; D ambiguous. The material sequenced was peripheral blood mononuclear cells (PBMCs). In DNA, the CDR3 is TGCAGTGCTAGAGGCTCCTACGAGCAGTACTTC. Residues: CSARGSYEQYF.